These 23 T cell receptor beta chains came from one sample sequenced in a study of cytomegalovirus exposure and HLA in healthy donors. PCR primers comprised 60 Vbeta and 13 Jbeta primers. Data came from immunoSEQ multiplex PCR; TCRdb stores just in-frame clones and leaves some out. The repertoire holds approximately 300,000 clones, 75% to 90% seen once, with over 0.3% in the top ten. Sequencing was done on a sample of PBMCs. The source is a girl aged 2 to 9 in good health and CMV-seronegative.

The V call is TRBV7-2, the J call TRBJ1-6; 9 bases line up with TRBD1. CDR3 length: 19 residues. Losses at the gene ends were 5 bases for V and 4 bases for J; bases not matched to a gene: 15. The germline V gene encodes CDR1 SGHTA and CDR2 FQGNSA. CDR3 bases: TGTGCCAGCAGCGTTAGAGGTACAGGGGGCGCGAGGTATAATTCACCCCTCCACTTT. Translating gives CASSVRGTGGARYNSPLHF.

The genes are TRBV6-5 and TRBJ1-5, with D hard to call. The CDR3 extends over 13 amino acids. Trimming shortened V by 2 bases and J by 6 bases, and 8 bases separated the two germline ends. Germline V CDR1 and CDR2: MNHEY, SVGAGI. Here the CDR3 reads CASSYDNSQPQHF. The CDR3 DNA reads as TGTGCCAGCAGTTACGACAACAGTCAGCCCCAGCATTTT.

The chain has TRBV14 and TRBJ1-2; 7 bases agree with TRBD1. This CDR3 spans 14 amino acids. Trimming removed 4 bases from V and 7 bases from J; junction bases left unmatched: 9. CDR1 and CDR2 from the germline V gene are SGHDN and FVKESK. This CDR3 is CASSPPRTGIGYTF. CDR3 coding DNA: TGTGCCAGCAGCCCCCCTCGGACAGGAATTGGCTACACCTTC.

On this clone itself: A read error may account for a junction end that differs from germline. V and J are TRBV2 and TRBJ1-4; no clear D. This CDR3 has 15 residues. Per the germline V gene, CDR1 is SNHLY and CDR2 is FYNNEI. The CDR3 coding sequence is TGTGCCAGCAGTGAAGGGGTCAGAACTAAGGAAAAACTGTTTTTT. Its translation: CASSEGVRTKEKLFF.

CDR3 loop: CASSGGNNEQFF. CDR3 sequence (DNA): TGCGCCAGCAGCGGGGGTAACAATGAGCAGTTCTTC. The J gene is TRBJ2-1, the V gene TRBV10-1; possible D gene TRBD2, 6 bases. The V end lost 6 bases, the J end lost 5 bases, and 8 bases lay between the germline ends. Germline-derived CDR1 and CDR2 are WNHNN and SYGVQD (reference sequence). The CDR3 sequence is 12 residues long.

The chain uses TRBV28 and TRBJ2-5, with 7 bases identical to TRBD1. The germline V gene encodes CDR1 MDHEN and CDR2 SYDVKM. The CDR3 covers 15 residues. Trimming removed 6 bases from V and 3 bases from J; junction bases left unmatched: 10. CDR3 sequence (DNA): TGTGCCAGCAGCCCCGACAGGGAACAAAAAGAGACCCAGTACTTC. This encodes CASSPDREQKETQYF.

The chain recombines TRBV7-9 with TRBJ1-4; D gene unclear. There are 13 residues in the CDR3. V lost 2 bases and J lost 5, with 6 bases in between. CDR1 and CDR2 from the germline V gene are SEHNR and FQNEAQ (reference sequence). In DNA, the CDR3 is TGTGCCAGCAGCTTATTTGAGAATGAAAAACTGTTTTTT. Protein product: CASSLFENEKLFF.

The V call is TRBV19, the J call TRBJ1-4, with 8 bases fitting TRBD1. Trimming at V came to 7 bases and at J to 5 bases, leaving 15 bases not matched to a gene. The CDR3 consists of 17 residues. Germline loops: CDR1 LNHDA, CDR2 SQIVND (reference sequence). CDR3 coding DNA: TGTGCCAGTATACTCCAGGACAGGGCCGCGCGGAATGAAAAACTGTTTTTT. Translation: CASILQDRAARNEKLFF.

The V and J genes are TRBV27 and TRBJ2-3, with TRBD2 matching over 10 bases. Germline assignment: CDR1 MNHEY and CDR2 SMNVEV (reference sequence). The V and J ends lost 6 bases and 0 bases, in that order; junction bases with no gene match: 18. The CDR3 is made up of 20 amino acids. Here the CDR3 reads CASRPRSLAGALLSTDTQYF. CDR3 in DNA: TGTGCCAGCAGACCAAGAAGCCTAGCGGGGGCTCTACTTAGCACAGATACGCAGTATTTT.

The chain employs TRBV6-1 and TRBJ1-3; D perhaps matches TRBD1 (6 bases). V lost 5 bases to trimming and J lost 7 bases, with 18 bases between them. The CDR3 has 15 amino acids. CDR1 and CDR2 from the germline V gene are MNHNS and SASEGT. The CDR3 bases are TGTGCCAGCAGTCCGGGACACCTTTTACGGAACACCATATATTTT. Amino acids: CASSPGHLLRNTIYF.

This chain joins TRBV5-1 and TRBJ2-3, with 7 bases matching TRBD2. Germline V gene lookup returns CDR1 SGHRS and CDR2 YFSETQ. The length of the CDR3 is 14 residues. V was pared by 0 bases and J by 4 bases, with 2 bases of the junction left unmatched. The CDR3 region has the DNA TGCGCCAGCAGCTTGGCTCTAGCGGCAGATACGCAGTATTTT. This gives the protein CASSLALAADTQYF.

The sample holds one count of this clone. This rearrangement joins TRBV6-5 to TRBJ1-2; D remains unclear. This CDR3 has 14 residues. In germline, CDR1 is MNHEY, CDR2 SVGAGI. The ends were cut back, 5 bases at V and 0 bases at J, with 10 bases in the middle. The CDR3, as DNA: TGTGCCAGCAGTCTAGGCCGGGCTAACTATGGCTACACCTTC. Translated, it gives CASSLGRANYGYTF.

This chain uses TRBV6-1 with TRBJ2-3; D is uncertain. V was cut by 5 bases and J by 10 bases, with 10 bases left in between. The CDR3 is 11 residues long. Germline-derived CDR1 and CDR2 are MNHNS and SASEGT. DNA of the CDR3: TGTGCCAGCAGTTTACACCTGGCGCAGTATTTT. Amino acids: CASSLHLAQYF.

The V call is TRBV11-3, the J call TRBJ2-7; 7 bases agree with TRBD1. Germline V gives CDR1 SGHNT, CDR2 YENEEA. The V and J ends lost 8 bases and 5 bases, in that order; junction bases with no gene match: 12. The CDR3 covers 14 residues. CDR3 DNA sequence: TGTGCCAGCGCCCGTCCGACAGGGTGCCACGAGCAGTACTTC. Amino acid sequence: CASARPTGCHEQYF.

The genes are TRBV28 and TRBJ2-1; D uncertain. Germline loops: CDR1 MDHEN, CDR2 SYDVKM. The CDR3 length is 13 residues. Trimming removed 5 bases from V and 8 bases from J, with 13 bases in between. The CDR3, as DNA: TGTGCCAGCAGTCCGACCTCTCAGGATGAGCAGTTCTTC. Protein sequence: CASSPTSQDEQFF.

V is TRBV18 and J is TRBJ2-7, with TRBD2 matching over 7 bases. This CDR3 spans 14 amino acids. The germline V gene encodes CDR1 KGHSH and CDR2 LQKENI. The V segment lost 3 bases and the J segment 2 bases; nucleotides outside the gene matches: 4. CDR3 nucleotide sequence: TGTGCCAGCTCACCGGGGGGGATAACCTACGAGCAGTACTTC. Its protein is CASSPGGITYEQYF. Full variable domain (outside the CDR3, taken from reference TRBV18 and TRBJ2-7): NAGVMQNPRHLVRRRGQEARLRCSPMKGHSHVYWYRQLPEEGLKFMVYLQKENIIDESGMPKERFSAEFPKEGPSILRIQQVVRGDSAAYFCASSPGGITYEQYFGPGTRLTVT.

The chain couples TRBV27 to TRBJ1-1, with D unresolved. The germline V and J ends were trimmed by 6 bases and 1 base, with 15 bases remaining between them. Germline CDR1 MNHEY, CDR2 SMNVEV (reference sequence). The CDR3 contains 15 residues. The CDR3 spells CASRTGSSRNTEAFF. In DNA, the CDR3 is TGTGCCAGCAGAACGGGGAGCAGTAGGAACACTGAAGCTTTCTTT.

This chain joins TRBV5-4 and TRBJ2-1; D remains ambiguous. The germline CDR1 and CDR2 sequences are SGHNT and YYREEE (reference sequence). This CDR3 has 14 residues. Between the trimmed V and J ends, which lost 7 bases and 1 base, there was a span of 12 bases. DNA for the CDR3: TGTGCCAGCGCGAAGGCTAGTTCCTACAATGAGCAGTTCTTC. This sequence encodes CASAKASSYNEQFF.

The V and J genes are TRBV7-8 and TRBJ1-1, with 12 bases aligning to TRBD1. The germline gives CDR1 SGHVS, CDR2 FQNEAQ. The V gene end was trimmed by 4 bases and the J gene end by 9 bases; junction bases not matched to a gene: 9. There are 15 residues in the CDR3. This chain's CDR3 is CASSSMGQGAKQAFF. The CDR3 DNA follows: TGTGCCAGCAGCTCGATGGGACAGGGGGCTAAACAAGCTTTCTTT. Full variable domain (missing parts from reference TRBV7-8 and TRBJ1-1): GAGVSQSPRYKVAKRGQDVALRCDPISGHVSLFWYQQALGQGPEFLTYFQNEAQLDKSGLPSDRFFAERPEGSVSTLKIQRTQQEDSAVYLCASSSMGQGAKQAFFGQGTRLTVV.

This clone is a singleton in its sample. The sample contains more than one DNA sequence encoding this CDR3. This sequence joins TRBV9 and TRBJ2-7; D uncertain. The germline V and J ends were trimmed by 0 bases and 3 bases, with 7 bases remaining between them. Germline V CDR1 and CDR2: SGDLS, YYNGEE. The CDR3 is made up of 13 amino acids. The CDR3 DNA reads as TGTGCCAGCAGCGTAGCCCCGGGCTACGAGCAGTACTTC. Translating gives CASSVAPGYEQYF.

The chain couples TRBV5-4 to TRBJ2-6; no firm D call. The germline V gene has CDR1 SGHNT and CDR2 YYREEE (reference sequence). Trimming removed 6 bases at V and 0 bases at J, with 13 bases between. The CDR3 loop spans 16 amino acids. The CDR3 DNA follows: TGTGCCAGCACCCAGACAAAAATCTCTGGGGCCAACGTCCTGACTTTC. This gives the protein CASTQTKISGANVLTF. Complete variable domain (other parts from reference TRBV5-4 and TRBJ2-6): ETGVTQSPTHLIKTRGQQVTLRCSSQSGHNTVSWYQQALGQGPQFIFQYYREEENGRGNFPPRFSGLQFPNYSSELNVNALELDDSALYLCASTQTKISGANVLTFGAGSRLTVL.

This chain joins TRBV28 and TRBJ2-7, with 7 bases lining up with TRBD2. This CDR3 region has 13 residues. Germline lookup yields CDR1 MDHEN and CDR2 SYDVKM. V dropped 4 bases and J dropped 2; count of bases not matched to a gene: 2. In nucleotides, the CDR3 is TGTGCCAGCAGTTGGGGGGGTGCCTACGAGCAGTACTTC. Translating it yields CASSWGGAYEQYF. Together with reference TRBV28 and TRBJ2-7, the CDR3 gives the full variable domain: DVKVTQSSRYLVKRTGEKVFLECVQDMDHENMFWYRQDPGLGLRLIYFSYDVKMKEKGDIPEGYSVSREKKERFSLILESASTNQTSMYLCASSWGGAYEQYFGPGTRLTVT.

The chain uses TRBV10-2 and TRBJ2-5; 10 bases map to TRBD2. The CDR3 loop spans 15 amino acids. Germline assignment: CDR1 WSHSY and CDR2 SAAADI. With 6 bases clipped from V and 1 base from J, the junction kept 5 bases outside the gene matches. The CDR3 DNA sequence: TGCGCCAGCAGGGAGCGGGGGGGCCTCCAAGAGACCCAGTACTTC. Translation: CASRERGGLQETQYF.